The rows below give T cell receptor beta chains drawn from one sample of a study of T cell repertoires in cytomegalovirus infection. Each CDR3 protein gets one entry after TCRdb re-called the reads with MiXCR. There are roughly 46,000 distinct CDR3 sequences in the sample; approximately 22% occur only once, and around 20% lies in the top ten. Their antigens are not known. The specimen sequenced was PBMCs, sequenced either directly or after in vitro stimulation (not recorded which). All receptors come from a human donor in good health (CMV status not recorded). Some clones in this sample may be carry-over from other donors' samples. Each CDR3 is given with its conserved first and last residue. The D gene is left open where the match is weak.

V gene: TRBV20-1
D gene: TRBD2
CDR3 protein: CSARGGREYEQYF

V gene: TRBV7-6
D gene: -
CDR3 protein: CASSLGVLQSPYEQYF

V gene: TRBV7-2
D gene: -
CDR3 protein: CASSLWGETQYF

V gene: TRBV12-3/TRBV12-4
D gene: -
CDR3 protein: CASSWGTEEAFF

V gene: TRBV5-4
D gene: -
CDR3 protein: CAITGGRLNTEAFF

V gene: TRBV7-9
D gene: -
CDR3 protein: CASSPYQGTEAFF

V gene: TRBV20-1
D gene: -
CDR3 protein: CSASQHAKNIQYF

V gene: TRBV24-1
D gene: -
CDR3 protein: CATGRGTQETQYF

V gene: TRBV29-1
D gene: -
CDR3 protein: CSVLLTGELFF

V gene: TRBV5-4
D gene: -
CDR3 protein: CASSPRPHQETQYF

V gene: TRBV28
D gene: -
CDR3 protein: CASSTIGEYEQYF

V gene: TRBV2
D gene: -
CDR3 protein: CASSEGKNYGYTF

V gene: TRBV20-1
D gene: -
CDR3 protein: CSASGKAGNTIYF

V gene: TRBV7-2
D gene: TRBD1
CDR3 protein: CASRRDSFQETQYF

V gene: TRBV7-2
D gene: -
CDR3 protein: CASSFLGTSSYNEQFF

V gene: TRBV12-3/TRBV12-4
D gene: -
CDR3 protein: CASSLGQPFEAFF

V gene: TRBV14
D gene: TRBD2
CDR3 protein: CASSLFGGWGRSYNEQFF

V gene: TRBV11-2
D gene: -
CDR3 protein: CASSLEINSYNSPLHF

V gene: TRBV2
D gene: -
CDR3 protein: CASSEGPSQPQHF

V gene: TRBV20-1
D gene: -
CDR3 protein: CSATGGRESTETQYF